These 12 T cell receptor beta chains came from one sample sequenced in a study of blood T cell repertoires in COVID-19. TCRdb's table, derived via immunoSEQ multiplex PCR, lists solely in-frame clones and lacks some. The sample holds 200,000 to 300,000 clones; under 90% are singletons and the top ten take 4.2%. Material: peripheral blood. The receptors come from a man between 60 and 75 years old with acute or convalescent COVID-19.

This clone was seen a handful of times. The genes are TRBV7-8 and TRBJ1-3, with 7 nucleotides matching TRBD1. Germline values: CDR1 SGHVS, CDR2 FQNEAQ. The V and J ends lost 5 bases and 0 bases, in that order; junction bases with no gene match: 7. The CDR3 extends over 16 amino acids. The CDR3: CASSPQGGGSGNTIYF. The CDR3 DNA sequence: TGTGCCAGCAGCCCCCAGGGGGGAGGCTCTGGAAACACCATATATTTT.

Only a few counts were recorded for this clone. The chain carries TRBV10-3 and TRBJ2-1; 12 bases match TRBD1. Trimming took 5 bases from V and 3 from J; bases not matched to a gene: 11. Germline CDR1 is ENHRY and CDR2 is SYGVKD. This CDR3 is 18 amino acids long. For the CDR3, the DNA is TGTGCCATCAGTCCGGGACAGGGGGCAGGTACTCTCTACAATGAGCAGTTCTTC. Translated, it gives CAISPGQGAGTLYNEQFF.

The J gene is TRBJ1-3, the V gene TRBV18; D unclear. The CDR3 consists of 14 residues. With 3 bases removed from V and 0 bases from J, the gap between germline ends came to 6 bases. CDR1 KGHSH and CDR2 LQKENI come from the germline V gene. This CDR3 reads CASSPRDSGNTIYF. CDR3 nucleotides: TGTGCCAGCTCACCGAGGGACTCTGGAAACACCATATATTTT.

The J gene is TRBJ2-3, the V gene TRBV29-1, with TRBD2 matching 9 bases. Germline V lookup: CDR1 SQVTM, CDR2 ANQGSEA. The CDR3 runs to 16 residues. With 4 bases clipped from V and 4 bases from J, the junction kept 12 bases outside the gene matches. The DNA of the CDR3 is TGCAGCGTTGTGGGGGTAGCGGGAGTGGGCGCAGATACGCAGTATTTT. It encodes CSVVGVAGVGADTQYF.

The V gene is TRBV19, the J gene TRBJ2-1, with 9 bases lining up with TRBD2. The trim removed 6 bases at V and 2 bases at J, leaving 2 bases unmatched. Germline assignment: CDR1 LNHDA and CDR2 SQIVND (reference sequence). The CDR3 contains 14 residues. The CDR3 sequence is CASRAGGPYNEQFF. DNA of the CDR3: TGTGCCAGTAGGGCGGGAGGGCCCTACAATGAGCAGTTCTTC. The entire variable domain, with the rest obtained from reference TRBV19 and TRBJ2-1, is as follows: DGGITQSPKYLFRKEGQNVTLSCEQNLNHDAMYWYRQDPGQGLRLIYYSQIVNDFQKGDIAEGYSVSREKKESFPLTVTSAQKNPTAFYLCASRAGGPYNEQFFGPGTRLTVL.

This clone was seen once. The genes are TRBV7-3 and TRBJ2-7; TRBD1 matches 7 bases. CDR3 length equals 14 residues. Germline CDR1 reads SGHTA; CDR2 reads FQGTGA. V lost 4 bases to trimming and J lost 3 bases; unmatched junction nucleotides: 6. CDR3 nucleotide sequence: TGTGCCAGCAGCTCTGGACAGGCCAGCTACGAGCAGTACTTC. This codes for CASSSGQASYEQYF. The full variable domain, with the rest looked up from reference TRBV7-3 and TRBJ2-7, is GAGVSQTPSNKVTEKGKYVELRCDPISGHTALYWYRQSLGQGPEFLIYFQGTGAADDSGLPNDRFFAVRPEGSVSTLKIQRTERGDSAVYLCASSSGQASYEQYFGPGTRLTVT.

V is TRBV9 and J is TRBJ1-1; TRBD1 might be the D (6 bases). There are 17 residues in the CDR3. Germline V lookup: CDR1 SGDLS, CDR2 YYNGEE. V lost 4 bases and J 2 bases, leaving 21 bases between the germline ends. The CDR3: CASSPGGDTSDNTEAFF. DNA of the CDR3: TGTGCCAGCAGCCCCGGTGGGGACACGTCAGACAACACTGAAGCTTTCTTT.

J is TRBJ2-3 and V is TRBV3-1 (or the pseudogene TRBV3-2); perhaps TRBD2 as D (6 bases). In germline, CDR1 is LGHDT, CDR2 YNNKEL (reference sequence). Trimming stripped 2 bases from V and 6 bases from J, with 12 bases between. The CDR3 is made up of 14 amino acids. The CDR3 nucleotides are TGTGCCAGCAGCCAAAGGGAGGCGGCGGATACGCAGTATTTT. Its translation: CASSQREAADTQYF.

This clone was detected once. The chain is built from TRBV3-1 (or the pseudogene TRBV3-2) and TRBJ1-2; D call uncertain. The CDR3 runs 14 residues. V shed 1 base and J shed 1 base, with 7 bases lying between them. Germline assignment: CDR1 LGHDT and CDR2 YNNKEL (reference sequence). CDR3: CASSQAHGNYGYTF. The CDR3 DNA sequence: TGTGCCAGCAGCCAAGCTCACGGTAACTATGGCTACACCTTC.

This rearrangement joins TRBV24-1 to TRBJ2-3; 7 bases line up with TRBD1. This CDR3 has 15 amino acids. V trimming: 7 bases; J trimming: 0 bases; junction bases outside the gene matches: 6. Germline V lookup: CDR1 KGHDR, CDR2 SFDVKD. The DNA of the CDR3 is TGTGCCACCAGCGAAACAGGGGAAAGCACAGATACGCAGTATTTT. Translation gives CATSETGESTDTQYF.

The chain carries TRBV6-5 and TRBJ1-4, with D possibly TRBD1 on 6 matching bases. Germline loops: CDR1 MNHEY, CDR2 SVGAGI. This CDR3 has 14 amino acids. Trimming left V 7 bases short and J 3 bases short, with 12 bases between. Here the CDR3 DNA reads TGTGCCAGCAAAGGGGGGAGGGCTAATGAAAAACTGTTTTTT. It specifies CASKGGRANEKLFF.

The chain recombines TRBV27 with TRBJ1-2; maybe TRBD1 (6 bases). Trimming removed 2 bases at V and 6 bases at J, with 22 bases between. The CDR3 is 17 residues long. Germline V gene data show CDR1 as MNHEY and CDR2 as SMNVEV (reference sequence). For the CDR3, the DNA is TGTGCCAGCAGTTTAATCTCCCTACAGGGAAGCAACCATGGCTACACCTTC. Its translation: CASSLISLQGSNHGYTF.